The present entry profiles one T cell receptor beta chain with its context. Its antigen is undetermined. The data are from a study of T cell responses to AZD1222 COVID-19 vaccine. Study conclusions and caveats: With dominance at 160-218 and 743-854, vaccine-associated CD4 TCRs spanned spike.

Profiled with immunoSEQ multiplex PCR; TCRdb holds only in-frame clones, not every one. The top ten hold about 20% of the sample, which has about 59,000 clones, around 83% seen once. Germline CDR1 is MDHEN and CDR2 is SYDVKM. There are 13 residues in the CDR3. Unmatched junction bases numbered 4, after V lost 5 bases and J lost 6 bases. The sample consisted of peripheral blood, taken on day 0 of AZD1222 vaccination. This clonotype was sampled from an adult in good health. This chain links TRBV28 with TRBJ2-3; TRBD1 matches 8 bases. Here the CDR3 DNA reads TGTGCCAGCAGTCGGACAGGGTCGGATACGCAGTATTTT. Translated: CASSRTGSDTQYF.